The rows below give T cell receptor beta chains drawn from one sample of a study of shared clonotypes between healthy human individuals. The data were produced by immunoSEQ multiplex PCR, yet TCRdb's version contains in-frame clones alone and is incomplete. Of roughly 2,000,000 clones listed, about 95% are singletons. Source material: naive CD8+ T cells sorted from blood. These receptors all come from a man aged 18-30 years in good health. Each CDR3 is given with its conserved first and last residue.

TRBV21-1	TRBJ1-5	CASGWNQPQHF
TRBV7-8	TRBJ2-7	CASSLEAGLASYEQYF
TRBV27	TRBJ2-7	CASSVTGYYYEQYF
TRBV28	TRBJ1-1	CASSGGYEAFF
TRBV5-4	TRBJ1-1	CASSLVSVATEAFF
TRBV28	TRBJ2-3	CASSLPYSGEEDTQYF
TRBV9	TRBJ2-1	CASSPNSGSSYNEQFF
TRBV15	TRBJ1-4	CATSRVDSPNEKLFF
TRBV10-3	TRBJ2-1	CAISVGSSYNEQFF
TRBV29-1	TRBJ2-1	CSVAPTSGTHYNEQFF
TRBV5-4	TRBJ2-7	CASSLQGASYEQYF
TRBV9	TRBJ2-3	CASRGGRAAAITDTQYF
TRBV2	TRBJ2-7	CASNQGSISYEQYF
TRBV2	TRBJ1-5	CASSDRVGYQPQHF
TRBV28	TRBJ1-6	CASSFLGGGSPLHF
TRBV6-5	TRBJ2-5	CASSYRENQETQYF
TRBV29-1	TRBJ2-7	CSVEGGDGEQYF